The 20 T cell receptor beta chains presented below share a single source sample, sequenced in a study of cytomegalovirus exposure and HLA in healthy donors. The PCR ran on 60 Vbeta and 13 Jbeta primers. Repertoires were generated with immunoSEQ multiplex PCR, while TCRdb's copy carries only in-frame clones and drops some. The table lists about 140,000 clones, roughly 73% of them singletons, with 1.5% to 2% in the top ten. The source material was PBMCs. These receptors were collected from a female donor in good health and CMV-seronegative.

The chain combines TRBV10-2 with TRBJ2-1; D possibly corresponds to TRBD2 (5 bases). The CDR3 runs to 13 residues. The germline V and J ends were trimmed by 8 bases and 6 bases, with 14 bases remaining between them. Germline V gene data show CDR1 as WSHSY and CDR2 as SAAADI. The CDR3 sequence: CASGWGVVNEQFF. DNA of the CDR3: TGCGCCAGCGGTTGGGGAGTTGTCAATGAGCAGTTCTTC.

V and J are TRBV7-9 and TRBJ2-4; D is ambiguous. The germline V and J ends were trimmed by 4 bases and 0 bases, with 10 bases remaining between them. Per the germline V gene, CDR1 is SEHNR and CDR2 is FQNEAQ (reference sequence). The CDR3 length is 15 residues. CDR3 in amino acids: CASSSRMGAKNIQYF. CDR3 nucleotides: TGTGCCAGCAGCTCGAGGATGGGAGCCAAAAACATTCAGTACTTC. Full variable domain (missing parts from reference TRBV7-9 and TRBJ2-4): DTGVSQNPRHKITKRGQNVTFRCDPISEHNRLYWYRQTLGQGPEFLTYFQNEAQLEKSRLLSDRFSAERPKGSFSTLEIQRTEQGDSAMYLCASSSRMGAKNIQYFGAGTRLSVL.

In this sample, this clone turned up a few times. CDR3 nucleotide sequence: TGTGCCAGCACCCTAACGGGGGGCACCACGGGGTATGGCTACACCTTC. Translated, it gives CASTLTGGTTGYGYTF. The rearrangement joins TRBV9 to TRBJ1-2; D possibly corresponds to TRBD1 (6 bases). Trimming cost V 6 bases and J 5 bases, with 23 bases left between them. Germline assignment: CDR1 SGDLS and CDR2 YYNGEE. The CDR3 spans 16 residues.

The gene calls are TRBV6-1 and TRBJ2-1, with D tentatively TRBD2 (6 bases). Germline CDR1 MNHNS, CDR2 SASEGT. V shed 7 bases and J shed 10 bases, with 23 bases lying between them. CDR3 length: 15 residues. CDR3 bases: TGTGCCAGCATGTTTTTGGGACTTTGGCAATCCGAGCAGTTCTTC. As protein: CASMFLGLWQSEQFF.

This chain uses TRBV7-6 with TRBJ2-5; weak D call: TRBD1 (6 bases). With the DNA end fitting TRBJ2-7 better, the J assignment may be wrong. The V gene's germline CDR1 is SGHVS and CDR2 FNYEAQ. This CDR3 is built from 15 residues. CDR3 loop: CASSPGQGQLYEQYF. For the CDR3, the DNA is TGTGCCAGCAGCCCCGGCCAGGGACAACTCTACGAGCAGTACTTC.

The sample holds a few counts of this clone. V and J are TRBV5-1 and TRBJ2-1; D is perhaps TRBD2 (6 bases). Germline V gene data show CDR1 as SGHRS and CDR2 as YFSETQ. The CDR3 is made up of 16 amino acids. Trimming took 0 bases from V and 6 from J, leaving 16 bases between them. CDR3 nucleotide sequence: TGCGCCAGCAGCTTGGATTCGGGAGCACCTGGCAATGAGCAGTTCTTC. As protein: CASSLDSGAPGNEQFF.

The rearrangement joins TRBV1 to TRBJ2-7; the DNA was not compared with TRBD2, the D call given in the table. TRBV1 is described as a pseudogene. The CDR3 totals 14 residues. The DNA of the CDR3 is TGCACCAGCTGCCGAAGAACTAGCGGTTACTGTTTGTACTTC. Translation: CTSCRRTSGYCLYF.

The CDR3 sequence: CASSSAGTVAYEQYF. CDR3 nucleotides: TGTGCCAGCAGCTCCGCGGGGACGGTCGCCTACGAGCAGTACTTC. V is TRBV5-6 and J is TRBJ2-7; D is possibly TRBD2 (6 bases). Germline V lookup: CDR1 SGHDT, CDR2 YYEEEE. The CDR3 has 15 residues. V was pared by 3 bases and J by 2 bases, with 15 bases between.

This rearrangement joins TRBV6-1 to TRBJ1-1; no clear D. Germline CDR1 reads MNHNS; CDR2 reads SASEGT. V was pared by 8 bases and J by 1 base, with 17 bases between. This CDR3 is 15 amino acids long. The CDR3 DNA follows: TGTGCCAGCGCCCCGTGGCCCGGAGGGAACACTGAAGCTTTCTTT. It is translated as CASAPWPGGNTEAFF.

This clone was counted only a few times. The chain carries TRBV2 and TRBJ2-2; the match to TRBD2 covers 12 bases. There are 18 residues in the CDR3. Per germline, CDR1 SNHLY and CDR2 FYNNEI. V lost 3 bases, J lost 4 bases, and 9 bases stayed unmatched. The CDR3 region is CASSELALAGGGTGELFF. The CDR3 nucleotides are TGTGCCAGCAGTGAGCTCGCACTAGCGGGGGGAGGCACCGGGGAGCTGTTTTTT.

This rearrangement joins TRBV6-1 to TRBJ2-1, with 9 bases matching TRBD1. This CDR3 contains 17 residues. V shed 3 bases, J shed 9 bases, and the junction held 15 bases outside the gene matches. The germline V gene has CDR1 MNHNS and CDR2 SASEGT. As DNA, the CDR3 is TGTGCCAGCAGTGACACGATACAGGGGGCGCGGGGGCCTGAGCAGTTCTTC. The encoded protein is CASSDTIQGARGPEQFF.

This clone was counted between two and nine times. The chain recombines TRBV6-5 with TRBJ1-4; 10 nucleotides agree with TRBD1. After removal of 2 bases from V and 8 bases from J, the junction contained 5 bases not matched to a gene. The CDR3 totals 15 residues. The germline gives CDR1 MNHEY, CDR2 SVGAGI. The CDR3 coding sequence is TGTGCCAGCAGTTACATGGACAGGGGGAACGAAAAACTGTTTTTT. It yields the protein CASSYMDRGNEKLFF.

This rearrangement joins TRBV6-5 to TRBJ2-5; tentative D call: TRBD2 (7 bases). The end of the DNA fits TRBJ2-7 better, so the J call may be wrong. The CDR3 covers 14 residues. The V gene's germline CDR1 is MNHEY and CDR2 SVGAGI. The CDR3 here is CASSSGGTGNEQYF. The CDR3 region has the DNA TGTGCCAGCAGTTCGGGGGGCACGGGGAACGAGCAGTACTTC.

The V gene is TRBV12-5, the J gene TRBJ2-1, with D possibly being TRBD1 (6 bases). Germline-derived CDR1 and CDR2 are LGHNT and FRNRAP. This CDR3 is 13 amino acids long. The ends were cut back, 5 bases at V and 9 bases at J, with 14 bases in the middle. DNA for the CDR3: TGTGCTAGTGGTGAAGTAGTAGGGGGTGAGCAGTTCTTC. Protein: CASGEVVGGEQFF. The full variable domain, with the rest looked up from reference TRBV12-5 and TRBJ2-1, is DARVTQTPRHKVTEMGQEVTMRCQPILGHNTVFWYRQTMMQGLELLAYFRNRAPLDDSGMPKDRFSAEMPDATLATLKIQPSEPRDSAVYFCASGEVVGGEQFFGPGTRLTVL.

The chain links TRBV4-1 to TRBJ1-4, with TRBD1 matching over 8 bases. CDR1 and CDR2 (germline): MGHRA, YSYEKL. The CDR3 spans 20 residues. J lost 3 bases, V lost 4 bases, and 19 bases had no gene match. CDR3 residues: CASSRLPGQARLRANEKLFF. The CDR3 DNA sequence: TGCGCCAGCAGCCGGCTTCCGGGACAGGCACGCCTCAGGGCTAATGAAAAACTGTTTTTT.

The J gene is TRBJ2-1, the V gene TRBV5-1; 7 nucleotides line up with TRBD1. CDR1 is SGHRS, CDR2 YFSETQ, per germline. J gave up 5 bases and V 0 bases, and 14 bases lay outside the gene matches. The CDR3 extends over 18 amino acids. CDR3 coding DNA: TGCGCCAGCAGCTTGGGGCGTCGGCGACAGGGCTTTAACAATGAGCAGTTCTTC. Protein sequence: CASSLGRRRQGFNNEQFF.

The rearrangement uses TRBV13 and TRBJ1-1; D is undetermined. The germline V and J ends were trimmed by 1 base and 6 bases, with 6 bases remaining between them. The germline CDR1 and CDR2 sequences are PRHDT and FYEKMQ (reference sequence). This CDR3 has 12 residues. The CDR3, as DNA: TGTGCCAGCAGCTTAGAGCGGGCTGAAGCTTTCTTT. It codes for CASSLERAEAFF.

The CDR3 bases are TGTGCCAGCAGTTTATCAGGGAGTGACACCTACAATGAGCAGTTCTTC. Its protein product is CASSLSGSDTYNEQFF. The V and J genes are TRBV27 and TRBJ2-1, with a possible D match to TRBD2 (5 bases). This CDR3 comprises 16 residues. V shed 0 bases and J shed 2 bases, with 11 bases lying between them. Germline assignment: CDR1 MNHEY and CDR2 SMNVEV (reference sequence).

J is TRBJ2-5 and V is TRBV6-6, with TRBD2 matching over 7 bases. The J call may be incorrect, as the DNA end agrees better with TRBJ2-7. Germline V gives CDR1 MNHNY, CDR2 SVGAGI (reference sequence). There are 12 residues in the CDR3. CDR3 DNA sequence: TGTGCCAGCAGTTATTCGGGGGGCGAGCAGTACTTC. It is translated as CASSYSGGEQYF.

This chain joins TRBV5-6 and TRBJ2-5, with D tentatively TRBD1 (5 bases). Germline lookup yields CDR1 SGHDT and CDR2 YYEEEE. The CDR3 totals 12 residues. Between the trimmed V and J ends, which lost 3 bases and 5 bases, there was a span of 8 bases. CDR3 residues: CASSSAGETQYF. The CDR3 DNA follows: TGTGCCAGCAGCTCCGCAGGGGAGACCCAGTACTTC.